Listed here are 24 T cell receptor beta chains from one sample, sequenced in a study of blood T cell repertoires in COVID-19. Sequenced by immunoSEQ multiplex PCR; TCRdb stores in-frame clones only, minus some. The sample consists of 250,000 to 400,000 clones, about nine tenths of them appearing once. Sequenced: peripheral blood. The source is a woman aged 30 to 39 with COVID-19, enrolled during active disease.

The chain has TRBV14 and TRBJ1-4, with 10 positions matching TRBD1. The CDR3 sequence is 16 residues long. V was clipped by 0 bases and J by 8 bases; unmatched bases: 6. Germline assignment: CDR1 SGHDN and CDR2 FVKESK. CDR3 sequence reads: CASSQDRGTGAEKLFF. The CDR3 region has the DNA TGTGCCAGCAGCCAAGATAGGGGGACAGGGGCGGAAAAACTGTTTTTT.

This clone has only one observation. The V and J genes are TRBV7-9 and TRBJ2-7; TRBD2 matches 7 bases. CDR1 and CDR2 (germline): SEHNR, FQNEAQ (reference sequence). The CDR3 extends over 15 amino acids. The ends lost 6 bases at V and 2 bases at J; junction bases unmatched: 10. The CDR3 loop is CASSLRASGAYEQYF. The CDR3 region has the DNA TGTGCCAGCAGTCTCCGGGCTAGCGGTGCCTACGAGCAGTACTTC. The whole variable domain, remainder taken from reference TRBV7-9 and TRBJ2-7, is DTGVSQNPRHKITKRGQNVTFRCDPISEHNRLYWYRQTLGQGPEFLTYFQNEAQLEKSRLLSDRFSAERPKGSFSTLEIQRTEQGDSAMYLCASSLRASGAYEQYFGPGTRLTVT.

The V call is TRBV9, the J call TRBJ1-5; D may be TRBD1 (5 bases). CDR3 length equals 15 residues. Germline lookup yields CDR1 SGDLS and CDR2 YYNGEE. The V and J ends lost 2 bases and 5 bases respectively, with 14 bases between them. The CDR3 is CASSVGTRVDQPQHF. Written as DNA, the CDR3 is TGTGCCAGCAGCGTGGGTACCAGGGTAGATCAGCCCCAGCATTTT.

This chain connects TRBV19 to TRBJ1-4, with D unresolved. V was trimmed by 5 bases and J by 4 bases, leaving 14 bases between them. The CDR3 is made up of 15 amino acids. Germline V CDR1 and CDR2: LNHDA, SQIVND (reference sequence). DNA of the CDR3: TGTGCCAGTAGTGACCCCGGCCGGGGTAATGAAAAACTGTTTTTT. Translated, it gives CASSDPGRGNEKLFF.

V usage is TRBV11-3 and J usage is TRBJ2-1; TRBD1 agrees at 8 bases. Germline values: CDR1 SGHNT, CDR2 YENEEA. The CDR3 extends over 14 amino acids. After removal of 5 bases from V and 10 bases from J, the junction contained 10 bases not matched to a gene. CDR3 DNA: TGTGCCAGCAGCCCCCCCGGGACAGGAGTCGAGCAGTTCTTC. Protein product: CASSPPGTGVEQFF.

This clone was detected only once. DNA for the CDR3: TGTGCCAGCAGCCAAGATAATGACCCAACGGGGCAGCCCCAGCATTTT. Its protein is CASSQDNDPTGQPQHF. The chain couples TRBV4-2 to TRBJ1-5; D remains unclear. Looked up from germline, CDR1 is LGHNA and CDR2 is YNFKEQ. V lost 0 bases and J lost 7, with 16 bases in between. CDR3 length equals 16 residues.

The chain couples TRBV5-1 to TRBJ2-7; 7 bases are a match to TRBD1. The CDR3 length is 15 residues. Germline V gene data show CDR1 as SGHRS and CDR2 as YFSETQ. Trimming took 0 bases from V and 1 from J; bases not matched to a gene: 4. In DNA, the CDR3 is TGCGCCAGCAGCTTGGACAGGGGAGATTCCTACGAGCAGTACTTC. It encodes CASSLDRGDSYEQYF.

The rearrangement uses TRBV10-3 and TRBJ2-3, with 8 bases aligning to TRBD1. The V segment lost 4 bases and the J segment 4 bases; nucleotides outside the gene matches: 7. The CDR3 is 15 residues long. Germline CDR1 and CDR2: ENHRY and SYGVKD. CDR3 in amino acids: CAISAVGQGADTQYF. The CDR3 region has the DNA TGTGCCATCAGTGCCGTAGGACAGGGCGCAGATACGCAGTATTTT.

There are a few counts of this clone. The V gene is TRBV5-1, the J gene TRBJ2-3; 9 bases line up with TRBD1. This CDR3 region has 15 residues. Germline V gene lookup returns CDR1 SGHRS and CDR2 YFSETQ. J gave up 3 bases and V 5 bases, and 7 bases lay outside the gene matches. Here the CDR3 DNA reads TGCGCCAGCAGGTCTCAGGACAGGGGAACAGATACGCAGTATTTT. Translation: CASRSQDRGTDTQYF.

V gene TRBV28 combines with J gene TRBJ1-6, with a weak D call TRBD1 (6 bases). CDR3 length equals 18 residues. Germline CDR1 is MDHEN and CDR2 is SYDVKM. The V end lost 5 bases, the J end lost 0 bases, and 17 bases lay between the germline ends. The CDR3 region is CASSTYGGGSSYNSPLHF. DNA for the CDR3: TGTGCCAGCAGTACCTATGGGGGGGGCAGCTCCTATAATTCACCCCTCCACTTT. Full variable domain (outside the CDR3, taken from reference TRBV28 and TRBJ1-6): DVKVTQSSRYLVKRTGEKVFLECVQDMDHENMFWYRQDPGLGLRLIYFSYDVKMKEKGDIPEGYSVSREKKERFSLILESASTNQTSMYLCASSTYGGGSSYNSPLHFGNGTRLTVT.

This chain uses TRBV5-6 with TRBJ1-5; a weak D match, TRBD1 (6 bases). The germline V gene has CDR1 SGHDT and CDR2 YYEEEE. The CDR3 extends over 15 amino acids. Trimming cost V 0 bases and J 7 bases, with 14 bases left between them. The chain's CDR3 is CASSLGAGERQPQHF. CDR3 DNA sequence: TGTGCCAGCAGCTTGGGGGCAGGGGAACGACAGCCCCAGCATTTT.

The chain links TRBV5-1 to TRBJ2-3; TRBD2 aligns across 13 bases. V shed 4 bases and J 3 bases; nucleotides not matched to a gene: 2. Looked up from germline, CDR1 is SGHRS and CDR2 is YFSETQ. The CDR3 covers 15 residues. CDR3 DNA sequence: TGCGCCAGCAGCACGGGACTAGCGGGGACAGATACGCAGTATTTT. It specifies CASSTGLAGTDTQYF.

This clone was picked up a small number of times. The chain recombines TRBV10-3 with TRBJ1-4; D might be TRBD1 (5 bases). Trimming took 0 bases from V and 8 from J, leaving 7 bases between them. From germline, CDR1 is ENHRY and CDR2 SYGVKD. CDR3 length equals 13 residues. The CDR3: CAISESGGEKLFF. The CDR3 DNA reads as TGTGCCATCAGTGAGTCCGGGGGAGAAAAACTGTTTTTT.

The rearrangement uses TRBV7-9 and TRBJ1-6; no clear D gene. The CDR3 is 13 amino acids. Trimming removed 0 bases from V and 10 bases from J, with 7 bases in between. Germline V CDR1 and CDR2: SEHNR, FQNEAQ (reference sequence). In nucleotides, the CDR3 is TGTGCCAGCAGCTTAGCGCAGTGGTCACCCCTCCACTTT. Amino acids: CASSLAQWSPLHF.

The chain recombines TRBV6-2 or TRBV6-3 with TRBJ2-3; D is perhaps TRBD2 (5 bases). The CDR3 length is 15 residues. Trimming took off 2 bases at V and 3 bases at J, with 12 bases between the two ends. Germline V lookup: CDR1 MNHEY, CDR2 SVGEGT. The CDR3 sequence is CASSYGPPGTDTQYF. DNA for the CDR3: TGTGCCAGCAGTTACGGGCCACCGGGGACAGATACGCAGTATTTT.

The chain couples TRBV7-9 to TRBJ2-2; D gene unclear. The germline V gene encodes CDR1 SEHNR and CDR2 FQNEAQ (reference sequence). The length of the CDR3 is 14 residues. Trimming took 3 bases from V and 5 from J, leaving 10 bases between them. The CDR3 sequence: CASSFLYSTGELFF. The CDR3 region has the DNA TGTGCCAGCAGCTTCCTCTATAGTACCGGGGAGCTGTTTTTT. The entire variable domain, with the rest obtained from reference TRBV7-9 and TRBJ2-2, is as follows: DTGVSQNPRHKITKRGQNVTFRCDPISEHNRLYWYRQTLGQGPEFLTYFQNEAQLEKSRLLSDRFSAERPKGSFSTLEIQRTEQGDSAMYLCASSFLYSTGELFFGEGSRLTVL.

For this clone: Additional DNA sequences in this sample encode the identical CDR3. The chain recombines TRBV19 with TRBJ1-6; 10 bases align to TRBD1. The CDR3 contains 14 residues. The V gene end was trimmed by 6 bases and the J gene end by 7 bases; junction bases not matched to a gene: 3. The germline gives CDR1 LNHDA, CDR2 SQIVND (reference sequence). As DNA, the CDR3 is TGTGCCAGTAGCCTGGGACAGGGGAATTCACCCCTCCACTTT. Its protein is CASSLGQGNSPLHF.

Concerning this clone: This sequence may be a read error, since a much larger clone differs from it by one base. This chain connects TRBV2 to TRBJ1-2; D may be TRBD1 (6 bases). The CDR3 has 14 residues. Trimming pared 1 base from V and 1 base from J, leaving 7 bases between. Looked up from germline, CDR1 is SNHLY and CDR2 is FYNNEI. This CDR3 is CASSEEDSNYGYTF. The CDR3 DNA reads TGTGCCAGCAGTGAAGAGGACAGTAACTATGGCTACACCTTC.

The chain has TRBV18 and TRBJ2-3; 15 nucleotides match TRBD2. Germline V CDR1 and CDR2: KGHSH, LQKENI. J was trimmed by 5 bases and V by 6 bases; bases with no gene match: 9. This CDR3 is 17 amino acids long. The CDR3 DNA sequence: TGTGCCAGCTCGCCAGGACTAGCGGGAGGGGCGGTAGATACGCAGTATTTT. Residues: CASSPGLAGGAVDTQYF.

V gene TRBV14 combines with J gene TRBJ2-5, with TRBD2 identical over 7 bases. The CDR3 is 15 residues long. The V gene's germline CDR1 is SGHDN and CDR2 FVKESK. V dropped 2 bases and J dropped 2; count of bases not matched to a gene: 5. Here the CDR3 reads CASSQLLAPQETQYF. The CDR3 bases are TGTGCCAGCAGCCAACTACTAGCGCCGCAAGAGACCCAGTACTTC.

The V and J genes are TRBV5-6 and TRBJ2-7; TRBD1 aligns across 9 bases. The CDR3 is made up of 13 amino acids. Germline CDR1 SGHDT, CDR2 YYEEEE. V was clipped by 4 bases and J by 5 bases; unmatched bases: 4. The CDR3 sequence: CASSRQGVNEQYF. Here the CDR3 DNA reads TGTGCCAGCAGCCGACAGGGGGTGAACGAGCAGTACTTC. The variable domain in full, with the rest retrieved from reference TRBV5-6 and TRBJ2-7, is DAGVTQSPTHLIKTRGQQVTLRCSPKSGHDTVSWYQQALGQGPQFIFQYYEEEERQRGNFPDRFSGHQFPNYSSELNVNALLLGDSALYLCASSRQGVNEQYFGPGTRLTVT.

This clone has only a few counts. The rearrangement joins TRBV7-9 to TRBJ1-3, with 8 positions matching TRBD1. V lost 3 bases and J lost 4; bases outside the gene matches: 8. Germline CDR1 is SEHNR and CDR2 is FQNEAQ (reference sequence). CDR3 length: 16 amino acids. CDR3 nucleotide sequence: TGTGCCAGCAGCTTGAGGACAGGGAATATAGGAAACACCATATATTTT. This sequence encodes CASSLRTGNIGNTIYF.

The V gene is TRBV12-3 or TRBV12-4, the J gene TRBJ1-1, with a possible D match to TRBD1 (5 bases). Trimming pared 8 bases from V and 12 bases from J, leaving 10 bases between. The CDR3 runs to 9 residues. CDR3 protein: CASGADSFF. CDR3 DNA sequence: TGTGCCAGCGGGGCAGATTCTTTCTTT.

This chain connects TRBV3-1 (or the pseudogene TRBV3-2) to TRBJ2-3; D ambiguous. Trimming cost V 4 bases and J 0 bases, with 8 bases left between them. This CDR3 spans 14 amino acids. The germline V gene has CDR1 LGHDT and CDR2 YNNKEL (reference sequence). The CDR3 bases are TGTGCCAGCAGCCCGATGCTAAGCACAGATACGCAGTATTTT. It yields the protein CASSPMLSTDTQYF.